The 20 T cell receptor beta chains in this list originate from one sample, sequenced in a study of T cell repertoires in cytomegalovirus infection. TCRdb re-called the reads with MiXCR, one entry per CDR3 protein. This table has some 280,000 distinct CDR3 sequences, approximately 15% appearing once. Sequenced material: PBMCs. Source of these receptors: a human donor in good health (CMV status not recorded). Some clones in this sample may be carry-over from other donors' samples.

This clonotype was seen many times. This chain connects TRBV5-6 to TRBJ1-2; a possible D gene is TRBD1 (5 bases). This CDR3 has 16 amino acids. The germline V gene encodes CDR1 SGHDT and CDR2 YYEEEE. Trimming stripped 3 bases from V and 4 bases from J, with 19 bases between. The CDR3: CASSSQAEGLGYGYTF. CDR3 sequence (DNA): TGTGCCAGCAGCTCCCAAGCAGAGGGGCTTGGCTATGGCTACACCTTC.

The J gene is TRBJ2-7, the V gene TRBV6-5, with 9 bases identical to TRBD2. This CDR3 spans 15 amino acids. CDR1 is MNHEY, CDR2 SVGAGI, per germline. With 6 bases clipped from V and 2 bases from J, the junction kept 8 bases outside the gene matches. The CDR3 region is CASRRSGGKTYEQYF. The CDR3, as DNA: TGTGCCAGCAGACGTAGCGGGGGAAAAACCTACGAGCAGTACTTC.

This clonotype has more than one count but fewer than ten. In DNA form, the CDR3 reads TGTGCCAGCAGGGCCGGGACAGGGGTCACTGAAGCTTTCTTT. Residues: CASRAGTGVTEAFF. V usage is TRBV7-6 and J usage is TRBJ1-1; 10 nucleotides agree with TRBD1. The V segment lost 6 bases and the J segment 4 bases; nucleotides outside the gene matches: 5. Germline loops: CDR1 SGHVS, CDR2 FNYEAQ. This CDR3 has 14 amino acids.

The table lists this clonotype with a few counts. The V call is TRBV20-1, the J call TRBJ2-1, with TRBD2 matching over 8 bases. CDR1 and CDR2 (germline): DFQATT, SNEGSKA (reference sequence). This CDR3 spans 16 amino acids. Trimming at V came to 0 bases and at J to 2 bases, leaving 6 bases not matched to a gene. The CDR3 region is CSARDQSGGTYNEQFF. CDR3 bases: TGCAGTGCTAGAGATCAGAGCGGGGGAACCTACAATGAGCAGTTCTTC.

This clonotype was seen at least ten times. J is TRBJ1-6 and V is TRBV7-8; 7 bases are shared with TRBD1. CDR1 SGHVS and CDR2 FQNEAQ come from the germline V gene. J was trimmed by 7 bases and V by 6 bases; bases with no gene match: 3. The CDR3 spans 13 residues. The CDR3 coding sequence is TGTGCCAGCAGAGTACAGGGGAATTCACCCCTCCACTTT. Its protein is CASRVQGNSPLHF.

This clonotype was seen ten or more times. The chain recombines TRBV7-2 with TRBJ2-7; 9 positions agree with TRBD1. The CDR3 is made up of 15 amino acids. The germline V gene has CDR1 SGHTA and CDR2 FQGNSA. The V and J ends lost 7 bases and 4 bases, in that order; junction bases with no gene match: 11. In nucleotides, the CDR3 is TGTGCCAGCAATTACGGGACAGGGTTGGTATACGAGCAGTACTTC. Protein: CASNYGTGLVYEQYF.

This clonotype was picked up many times. The CDR3 protein is CASSDSGLPTDTQYF. For the CDR3, the DNA is TGTGCCAGCAGTGACTCGGGACTACCGACAGATACGCAGTATTTT. The chain employs TRBV6-4 and TRBJ2-3; 7 bases agree with TRBD2. Trimming at V came to 0 bases and at J to 3 bases, leaving 3 bases not matched to a gene. The CDR3 sequence is 15 residues long. Germline CDR1 and CDR2: MRHNA and SNTAGT.

The chain employs TRBV12-3 or TRBV12-4 and TRBJ1-3; no clear D gene. V gave up 5 bases and J gave up 1 base, with 12 bases separating them. This CDR3 spans 15 amino acids. The CDR3 region has the DNA TGTGCCAGCAGTCTAGGACGGGTTTCTGGAAACACCATATATTTT. Translated: CASSLGRVSGNTIYF.

This clonotype has more than one count but fewer than ten. The V and J genes are TRBV20-1 and TRBJ2-5; D may match TRBD1 or TRBD2 (7 bases each). The CDR3 sequence is 14 residues long. Germline V gene data show CDR1 as DFQATT and CDR2 as SNEGSKA (reference sequence). Trimming left V 0 bases short and J 4 bases short, with 12 bases between. CDR3 sequence (DNA): TGCAGTGCTAGAGAGGGAGGGGGCCGAGAGACCCAGTACTTC. It is translated as CSAREGGGRETQYF.

J is TRBJ2-7 and V is TRBV28; perhaps TRBD1 as D (5 bases). V lost 6 bases and J 1 base, leaving 13 bases between the germline ends. Germline V lookup: CDR1 MDHEN, CDR2 SYDVKM. The length of the CDR3 is 14 residues. The CDR3 DNA reads as TGTGCCAGCAGGGATATAAGGGGATCCTACGAGCAGTACTTC. Translation: CASRDIRGSYEQYF.

This clonotype showed up many times. Written as DNA, the CDR3 is TGTGCCAGCATTGTTACGGGGGGGAGCTCCTACGAGCAGTACTTC. Protein: CASIVTGGSSYEQYF. The chain couples TRBV7-2 to TRBJ2-7, with 8 bases fitting TRBD2. The CDR3 has 15 residues. In germline, CDR1 is SGHTA, CDR2 FQGNSA. Trimming removed 7 bases from V and 0 bases from J; junction bases left unmatched: 8.

This clonotype was counted many times. The chain couples TRBV7-6 to TRBJ1-2; 9 bases match TRBD1. The V segment lost 5 bases and the J segment 2 bases; nucleotides outside the gene matches: 3. The CDR3 covers 14 residues. CDR1 is SGHVS and CDR2 is FNYEAQ in the germline V gene. The CDR3 reads CASSPTGGNYGYTF. The DNA of the CDR3 is TGTGCCAGCAGCCCGACAGGGGGGAACTATGGCTACACCTTC.

The J gene is TRBJ2-7, the V gene TRBV6-2 or TRBV6-3, with D maybe TRBD2 (6 bases). Between the trimmed V and J ends, which lost 7 bases and 5 bases, there was a span of 18 bases. There are 14 residues in the CDR3. Germline V gene sequence: CDR1 MNHEY, CDR2 SVGEGT. The CDR3 loop reads CASTVRILAHEQYF. The CDR3 bases are TGTGCCAGCACCGTAAGAATACTAGCACACGAGCAGTACTTC.

This clonotype came up a few times. The V call is TRBV28, the J call TRBJ1-6, with 9 nucleotides matching TRBD1. The CDR3 runs to 17 residues. From germline, CDR1 is MDHEN and CDR2 SYDVKM. J gave up 9 bases and V 4 bases, and 13 bases lay outside the gene matches. The CDR3 DNA follows: TGTGCCAGCAGTTCCCAGCCCGGGACAGGGAGCGGTTCACCCCTCCACTTT. It is translated as CASSSQPGTGSGSPLHF.

This clonotype was seen many times. The chain combines TRBV5-4 with TRBJ2-4; TRBD1 aligns across 9 bases. V was pared by 1 base and J by 8 bases, with 7 bases of the junction left unmatched. The germline V gene has CDR1 SGHNT and CDR2 YYREEE (reference sequence). The CDR3 is made up of 15 amino acids. The CDR3 here is CASSLYGQGRDIQYF. The CDR3 DNA follows: TGTGCCAGCAGCTTGTATGGACAGGGGAGGGACATTCAGTACTTC.

At least ten counts were recorded for this clonotype. V usage is TRBV7-2 and J usage is TRBJ2-5; D remains ambiguous. This CDR3 region has 14 residues. Germline CDR1 is SGHTA and CDR2 is FQGNSA. The V end was cut by 0 bases, the J end by 5 bases, with 10 bases between. The CDR3 DNA is TGTGCCAGCAGCTTAGCCCGGGCCCGGGAGACCCAGTACTTC. Translating it yields CASSLARARETQYF.

V is TRBV29-1 and J is TRBJ2-1, with D perhaps matching TRBD1 (6 bases). Germline values: CDR1 SQVTM, CDR2 ANQGSEA. The CDR3 contains 12 residues. V shed 1 base and J shed 7 bases, with 8 bases lying between them. This chain's CDR3 is CSVEVRGNEQFF. DNA of the CDR3: TGCAGCGTTGAAGTCAGGGGAAATGAGCAGTTCTTC.

This clonotype was found many times. This rearrangement joins TRBV10-3 to TRBJ2-5, with TRBD1 as a possible D gene (6 bases). CDR3 length equals 15 residues. Deletions cut 0 bases from V and 6 bases from J, with 14 bases between. Germline V gene data show CDR1 as ENHRY and CDR2 as SYGVKD. The CDR3 nucleotides read TGTGCCATCAGTGAGTCTACAGGGATTCCGAAGACCCAGTACTTC. It codes for CAISESTGIPKTQYF.

The rearrangement joins TRBV7-9 to TRBJ2-4; 7 bases are a match to TRBD1. Germline CDR1 is SEHNR and CDR2 is FQNEAQ (reference sequence). The junction had 5 bases not matched to a gene; V was cut back by 6 bases and J by 3 bases. CDR3 length equals 14 residues. The CDR3 sequence is CASRSGGDKNIQYF. CDR3 coding DNA: TGTGCCAGCAGGTCAGGGGGAGACAAAAACATTCAGTACTTC. Full variable domain (rest looked up from reference TRBV7-9 and TRBJ2-4): DTGVSQNPRHKITKRGQNVTFRCDPISEHNRLYWYRQTLGQGPEFLTYFQNEAQLEKSRLLSDRFSAERPKGSFSTLEIQRTEQGDSAMYLCASRSGGDKNIQYFGAGTRLSVL.

The table lists this clonotype with a few counts. V usage is TRBV29-1 and J usage is TRBJ1-2, with D unclear. The V gene's germline CDR1 is SQVTM and CDR2 ANQGSEA. The CDR3 is made up of 15 amino acids. V lost 2 bases to trimming and J lost 1 base, with 14 bases between them. The CDR3 here is CSVEWTTGYNYGYTF. The CDR3, as DNA: TGCAGCGTTGAATGGACGACGGGTTATAACTATGGCTACACCTTC.